Below are 19 T cell receptor beta chains sequenced from a single sample in a study of blood T cell repertoires in COVID-19. Generated by immunoSEQ multiplex PCR, the TCRdb table keeps only in-frame clones and is missing some. Altogether about 140,000 clones are present, 70% to 90% being singletons, with the ten largest covering 1.5% to 2%. Sequences were obtained from peripheral blood. The receptors here all came from a man in his 70s with acute or convalescent COVID-19.

The J gene is TRBJ2-4, the V gene TRBV7-9, with 7 bases fitting TRBD2. The CDR3 covers 16 residues. The V gene end was trimmed by 5 bases and the J gene end by 8 bases; junction bases not matched to a gene: 15. Per the germline V gene, CDR1 is SEHNR and CDR2 is FQNEAQ (reference sequence). CDR3 region: CASSPVRNGGRDIQYF. Written as DNA, the CDR3 is TGTGCCAGCAGCCCAGTCCGGAACGGGGGGAGGGACATTCAGTACTTC.

The table lists this clone with a count of one. The chain is built from TRBV19 and TRBJ2-3; D gene unclear. The germline gives CDR1 LNHDA, CDR2 SQIVND (reference sequence). V shed 7 bases and J shed 14 bases, with 22 bases lying between them. The CDR3 is made up of 13 amino acids. CDR3 sequence reads: CASTSSGSSVRYF. The CDR3 region has the DNA TGTGCCAGTACCTCCTCCGGGTCTTCCGTAAGGTATTTT. Together with reference TRBV19 and TRBJ2-3, the CDR3 gives the full variable domain: DGGITQSPKYLFRKEGQNVTLSCEQNLNHDAMYWYRQDPGQGLRLIYYSQIVNDFQKGDIAEGYSVSREKKESFPLTVTSAQKNPTAFYLCASTSSGSSVRYFGPGTRLTVL.

The chain employs TRBV6-4 and TRBJ2-7, with D possibly being TRBD1 (8 bases). V gave up 5 bases and J gave up 1 base, with 12 bases separating them. CDR3 length: 14 amino acids. Per germline, CDR1 MRHNA and CDR2 SNTAGT. In nucleotides, the CDR3 is TGTGCCAGCAGTTTACAGGGGGGGTCCTACGAGCAGTACTTC. It encodes CASSLQGGSYEQYF.

This clone occurred once. The rearrangement joins TRBV7-2 to TRBJ2-7; TRBD2 matches at 12 bases. CDR1 is SGHTA and CDR2 is FQGNSA in the germline V gene. The CDR3 is 16 residues long. V gave up 1 base and J gave up 0 bases; unmatched junction bases: 1. The CDR3 loop reads CASSLGTSGASYEQYF. The CDR3 DNA reads TGTGCCAGCAGCTTAGGGACTAGCGGGGCCTCCTACGAGCAGTACTTC.

This clone was detected only once. CDR3 amino acids: CASSAGLAGPQETQYF. As DNA, the CDR3 is TGTGCCAGCAGCGCGGGACTAGCGGGACCCCAAGAGACCCAGTACTTC. This chain uses TRBV2 with TRBJ2-5; 13 bases align to TRBD2. Per germline, CDR1 SNHLY and CDR2 FYNNEI. This CDR3 spans 16 amino acids. The V segment lost 6 bases and the J segment 1 base; nucleotides outside the gene matches: 5.

The CDR3 loop is CASSPRGGQAYEQYF. CDR3 DNA: TGTGCCAGCAGCCCCCGAGGGGGACAGGCCTACGAGCAGTACTTC. The chain has TRBV5-4 and TRBJ2-7; 8 bases agree with TRBD1. The CDR3 has 15 amino acids. J gave up 2 bases and V 4 bases, and 8 bases lay outside the gene matches. Germline CDR1 and CDR2: SGHNT and YYREEE (reference sequence).

J is TRBJ1-3 and V is TRBV15; 11 bases line up with TRBD1. Germline V gene data show CDR1 as LNHNV and CDR2 as YYDKDF (reference sequence). Trimming removed 5 bases from V and 0 bases from J; junction bases left unmatched: 3. CDR3 length: 16 residues. This CDR3 reads CATSLGTGGSGNTIYF. In DNA form, the CDR3 reads TGTGCCACCAGCCTAGGGACAGGGGGCTCTGGAAACACCATATATTTT.

The rearrangement joins TRBV5-1 to TRBJ2-3, with 7 nucleotides matching TRBD2. In germline, CDR1 is SGHRS, CDR2 YFSETQ. With V trimmed by 4 bases and J by 5 bases, 7 bases remained unmatched. CDR3 size: 14 residues. CDR3 sequence reads: CASSPNPSGDTQYF. Here the CDR3 DNA reads TGCGCCAGCAGCCCAAACCCTAGCGGAGATACGCAGTATTTT.

The V and J genes are TRBV28 and TRBJ2-7, with a weak D call TRBD2 (5 bases). This CDR3 comprises 15 residues. Germline CDR1 and CDR2: MDHEN and SYDVKM. The ends were cut back, 6 bases at V and 2 bases at J, with 17 bases in the middle. The DNA for the CDR3 is TGTGCCAGCAGGTTGTGGTCAGGAGGAGCCTACGAGCAGTACTTC. Translating it yields CASRLWSGGAYEQYF.

J is TRBJ2-2 and V is TRBV7-9; possibly TRBD1 for D (5 bases). This CDR3 comprises 14 residues. The germline V gene has CDR1 SEHNR and CDR2 FQNEAQ (reference sequence). The ends were cut back, 1 base at V and 6 bases at J, with 9 bases in the middle. The CDR3 sequence is CASSLGGASGELFF. DNA for the CDR3: TGTGCCAGCAGCTTAGGTGGGGCGTCCGGGGAGCTGTTTTTT. Variable domain in full (rest from reference TRBV7-9 and TRBJ2-2): DTGVSQNPRHKITKRGQNVTFRCDPISEHNRLYWYRQTLGQGPEFLTYFQNEAQLEKSRLLSDRFSAERPKGSFSTLEIQRTEQGDSAMYLCASSLGGASGELFFGEGSRLTVL.

V and J are TRBV24-1 and TRBJ2-1; D might be TRBD1 (6 bases). This CDR3 has 16 residues. V lost 3 bases to trimming and J lost 2 bases, with 13 bases between them. From germline, CDR1 is KGHDR and CDR2 SFDVKD. The CDR3 loop reads CATSDPGGIPYNEQFF. The DNA for the CDR3 is TGTGCCACCAGTGATCCTGGGGGCATCCCCTACAATGAGCAGTTCTTC.

This clone was observed a single time. V is TRBV2 and J is TRBJ2-3; TRBD2 matches 9 bases. CDR3 size: 17 residues. J gave up 2 bases and V 3 bases, and 9 bases lay outside the gene matches. Germline V gives CDR1 SNHLY, CDR2 FYNNEI. The CDR3 coding sequence is TGTGCCAGCAGTGATCTCGCGGGGGGGACTTACACAGATACGCAGTATTTT. This translates into CASSDLAGGTYTDTQYF.

J is TRBJ1-3 and V is TRBV6-5; D perhaps matches TRBD1 (6 bases). V lost 6 bases, J lost 2 bases, and 14 bases lay in between. This CDR3 spans 15 amino acids. Germline V CDR1 and CDR2: MNHEY, SVGAGI. CDR3 sequence: CASSPVRQAGNTIYF. The CDR3 bases are TGTGCCAGCAGCCCGGTCCGACAGGCTGGAAACACCATATATTTT.

The chain links TRBV18 to TRBJ1-1; perhaps TRBD1 as D (6 bases). The V and J ends lost 3 bases and 3 bases respectively, with 14 bases between them. This CDR3 comprises 15 residues. Germline assignment: CDR1 KGHSH and CDR2 LQKENI. In DNA form, the CDR3 reads TGTGCCAGCTCACCGCTTAGGGGGACCGACACTGAAGCTTTCTTT. Protein product: CASSPLRGTDTEAFF.

This clone was counted a few times. The V and J genes are TRBV10-3 and TRBJ1-6; 9 bases map to TRBD1. Germline CDR1 ENHRY, CDR2 SYGVKD. Unmatched junction bases numbered 2, after V lost 4 bases and J lost 7 bases. This CDR3 spans 14 amino acids. In DNA, the CDR3 is TGTGCCATCAGTGCCGGGACAGGGAATTCACCCCTCCACTTT. Amino acid sequence: CAISAGTGNSPLHF.

The rearrangement uses TRBV12-5 and TRBJ2-7; possibly TRBD1 for D (8 bases). The germline gives CDR1 LGHNT, CDR2 FRNRAP. CDR3 size: 15 residues. The V end was cut by 6 bases, the J end by 7 bases, with 22 bases between. CDR3: CASGPPDRAAGEQYF. CDR3 in DNA: TGTGCTAGTGGCCCCCCGGACAGGGCAGCGGGAGAGCAGTACTTC.

V is TRBV10-2 and J is TRBJ1-3; 8 positions agree with TRBD1. CDR1 WSHSY and CDR2 SAAADI come from the germline V gene. The CDR3 consists of 15 residues. The V and J ends lost 6 bases and 3 bases, in that order; junction bases with no gene match: 7. This CDR3 reads CASRGQGSGGNTIYF. In DNA form, the CDR3 reads TGCGCCAGCAGAGGACAGGGATCGGGTGGAAACACCATATATTTT.

The chain links TRBV29-1 to TRBJ1-1; D remains unclear. Deletions cut 7 bases from V and 1 base from J, with 16 bases between. CDR1 and CDR2 from the germline V gene are SQVTM and ANQGSEA. The CDR3 sequence is 14 residues long. The CDR3 DNA reads as TGCAGCGCTGGGGATAGAGGGAGGAACACTGAAGCTTTCTTT. Encoded protein: CSAGDRGRNTEAFF.

This clone has more than one count but fewer than ten. The rearrangement uses TRBV2 and TRBJ1-6; 9 bases map to TRBD1. Trimming at V came to 2 bases and at J to 9 bases, leaving 5 bases not matched to a gene. The CDR3 length is 15 residues. Germline lookup yields CDR1 SNHLY and CDR2 FYNNEI. The CDR3 reads CASSESDRGRSPLHF. CDR3 bases: TGTGCCAGCAGTGAATCGGACAGGGGACGTTCACCCCTCCACTTT.